One and the same sample provided the 26 T cell receptor beta chains below, sequenced in a study of radiotherapy plus CTLA-4 blockade in lung cancer (dated by TCRdb to between 2018 and 2020). Libraries came from the immunoSEQ multiplex PCR assay. The immuneACCESS repertoire file appears here via TCRdb, limited to in-frame rearrangements. These files lack a portion of the clones; in checked studies, under half of the deficit traces to unresolved V genes, and the cause of the others is not known. This sample holds around 99,000 clones; almost 90% were observed only once. The ten largest clones add up to roughly 4.9% of the sample. The sample here was peripheral blood, taken from a patient treated with radiotherapy plus ipilimumab. Source of these receptors: a human donor with non-small cell lung cancer that progressed on radiotherapy plus ipilimumab.

The V and J genes are TRBV25-1 and TRBJ2-7; D gene uncertain. The CDR3 runs 13 residues. V lost 3 bases to trimming and J lost 0 bases, with 6 bases between them. Germline loops: CDR1 MGHDK, CDR2 SYGVNS. The CDR3 region has the DNA TGTGCCAGCAGTGACATCGGCTCCTACGAGCAGTACTTC. Protein product: CASSDIGSYEQYF.

This clone was observed once. J is TRBJ2-5 and V is TRBV9, with 7 bases that match TRBD2. This CDR3 spans 14 amino acids. Germline V gives CDR1 SGDLS, CDR2 YYNGEE. V was pared by 0 bases and J by 5 bases, with 4 bases of the junction left unmatched. CDR3: CASSVDGGTETQYF. CDR3 DNA sequence: TGTGCCAGCAGCGTAGACGGGGGGACGGAGACCCAGTACTTC.

The gene calls are TRBV6-1 and TRBJ2-7; tentatively, D is TRBD2 (6 bases). Trimming pared 8 bases from V and 6 bases from J, leaving 14 bases between. CDR3 length: 12 residues. Germline V gives CDR1 MNHNS, CDR2 SASEGT. The CDR3 DNA is TGTGCCAGCGACCGGAGGGCGAGCGAGCAGTACTTC. It is translated as CASDRRASEQYF.

This chain uses TRBV5-6 with TRBJ1-5, with 9 bases that match TRBD1. Germline CDR1 is SGHDT and CDR2 is YYEEEE. This CDR3 is 15 amino acids long. The ends lost 5 bases at V and 4 bases at J; junction bases unmatched: 7. CDR3 protein: CASSFGTGQNQPQHF. Written as DNA, the CDR3 is TGTGCCAGCAGTTTTGGGACAGGGCAAAATCAGCCCCAGCATTTT.

The chain employs TRBV6-5 and TRBJ2-3; 10 bases fit TRBD2. Germline loops: CDR1 MNHEY, CDR2 SVGAGI. The V and J ends lost 2 bases and 5 bases, in that order; junction bases with no gene match: 7. The CDR3 runs to 16 residues. CDR3 loop: CASSYSSGRGRDTQYF. The DNA of the CDR3 is TGTGCCAGCAGTTACAGCAGCGGGAGGGGAAGAGATACGCAGTATTTT.

The V and J genes are TRBV30 and TRBJ2-7; TRBD1 matches 7 bases. The CDR3 sequence is 14 residues long. Trimming at V came to 2 bases and at J to 2 bases, leaving 6 bases not matched to a gene. Germline V gives CDR1 GTSNPN, CDR2 SVGIG (reference sequence). The CDR3 here is CAWSPSQGAYEQYF. Written as DNA, the CDR3 is TGTGCCTGGAGTCCTTCGCAGGGGGCCTACGAGCAGTACTTC.

V is TRBV6-5 and J is TRBJ2-3; 8 nucleotides line up with TRBD2. Trimming removed 4 bases from V and 9 bases from J; junction bases left unmatched: 3. CDR3 length equals 12 residues. Germline V gene data show CDR1 as MNHEY and CDR2 as SVGAGI. The CDR3 coding sequence is TGTGCCAGCAGTTCGGGGACTAGAACGCAGTATTTT. The encoded protein is CASSSGTRTQYF.

As concerns this clone: Distinct nucleotide sequences in the sample also encode this CDR3. The chain recombines TRBV5-1 with TRBJ2-3; D is perhaps TRBD2 (6 bases). Germline V gene data show CDR1 as SGHRS and CDR2 as YFSETQ. The V gene lost 0 bases and the J gene lost 3 bases, with 11 bases spanning the gap. The CDR3 has 15 residues. CDR3 bases: TGCGCCAGCAGCTTGGGGCGGGACGGGACAGATACGCAGTATTTT. It is translated as CASSLGRDGTDTQYF.

This chain uses TRBV11-2 with TRBJ2-1, with 7 bases fitting TRBD1. The CDR3 is made up of 15 amino acids. V lost 3 bases, J lost 2 bases, and 4 bases stayed unmatched. From germline, CDR1 is SGHAT and CDR2 FQNNGV. For the CDR3, the DNA is TGTGCCAGCAGCTTTGGACAGGCCACCTACAATGAGCAGTTCTTC. Protein sequence: CASSFGQATYNEQFF.

The chain recombines TRBV18 with TRBJ2-1; TRBD1 matches at 8 bases. This CDR3 region has 15 residues. Trimming at V came to 6 bases and at J to 5 bases, leaving 9 bases not matched to a gene. From germline, CDR1 is KGHSH and CDR2 LQKENI. CDR3 DNA: TGTGCCAGCTCCGCTGATTTGGACAGGGACAATGAGCAGTTCTTC. This encodes CASSADLDRDNEQFF. Filled out from reference TRBV18 and TRBJ2-1, the complete variable domain reads NAGVMQNPRHLVRRRGQEARLRCSPMKGHSHVYWYRQLPEEGLKFMVYLQKENIIDESGMPKERFSAEFPKEGPSILRIQQVVRGDSAAYFCASSADLDRDNEQFFGPGTRLTVL.

V usage is TRBV6-6 and J usage is TRBJ2-1; D uncertain. The CDR3 spans 10 residues. Germline V lookup: CDR1 MNHNY, CDR2 SVGAGI (reference sequence). Trimming left V 8 bases short and J 10 bases short, with 9 bases between. CDR3 nucleotide sequence: TGTGCCAGCGCATTGCGGGAGCAGTTCTTC. It yields the protein CASALREQFF.

The V and J genes are TRBV5-4 and TRBJ2-1; 9 bases are a match to TRBD2. The CDR3 consists of 16 residues. The germline gives CDR1 SGHNT, CDR2 YYREEE (reference sequence). V shed 4 bases and J 7 bases; nucleotides not matched to a gene: 12. CDR3 amino acids: CASSPGGLAGLNEQFF. The DNA for the CDR3 is TGTGCCAGCAGCCCGGGGGGTCTAGCGGGATTAAATGAGCAGTTCTTC.

The DNA of the CDR3 is TGCGCCAGCAGCTCGGGACAGAACTACGAGCAGTACTTC. Its protein product is CASSSGQNYEQYF. The J gene is TRBJ2-7, the V gene TRBV5-1, with TRBD1 matching over 7 bases. The V gene end was trimmed by 3 bases and the J gene end by 3 bases; junction bases not matched to a gene: 3. Germline lookup yields CDR1 SGHRS and CDR2 YFSETQ. The CDR3 contains 13 residues.

The rearrangement joins TRBV29-1 to TRBJ2-7; 8 positions agree with TRBD1. This CDR3 comprises 16 residues. The V segment lost 4 bases and the J segment 6 bases; nucleotides outside the gene matches: 17. In germline, CDR1 is SQVTM, CDR2 ANQGSEA. CDR3 in DNA: TGCAGCGTTGGAGGAACCAGGGGGCGCGAGACGAGCGAGCAGTACTTC. It encodes CSVGGTRGRETSEQYF.

This chain uses TRBV2 with TRBJ2-2; D may correspond to TRBD1 or TRBD2 (5 bases each). The CDR3 has 14 amino acids. The V gene's germline CDR1 is SNHLY and CDR2 FYNNEI. Trimming took off 7 bases at V and 1 base at J, with 10 bases between the two ends. The CDR3 protein is CASKEGRNTGELFF. Here the CDR3 DNA reads TGTGCCAGCAAAGAGGGACGGAACACCGGGGAGCTGTTTTTT.

V usage is TRBV5-1 and J usage is TRBJ2-3, with 9 bases matching TRBD1. Unmatched junction bases numbered 8, after V lost 4 bases and J lost 2 bases. The CDR3 has 16 amino acids. Per the germline V gene, CDR1 is SGHRS and CDR2 is YFSETQ. CDR3 residues: CASSKDRGVYTDTQYF. The CDR3 DNA is TGCGCCAGCAGCAAAGACAGGGGGGTGTACACAGATACGCAGTATTTT.

The rearrangement joins TRBV12-5 to TRBJ2-2; 7 bases match TRBD1. The CDR3 length is 14 residues. CDR1 LGHNT and CDR2 FRNRAP come from the germline V gene. The J segment lost 1 base and the V segment lost 9 bases, leaving 5 bases of the junction unmatched. DNA of the CDR3: TGTGCTAGCCGACAGGGTTTGAACACCGGGGAGCTGTTTTTT. Translation: CASRQGLNTGELFF.

V is TRBV28 and J is TRBJ2-2; TRBD2 aligns across 7 bases. The junction had 1 base not matched to a gene; V was cut back by 3 bases and J by 0 bases. CDR3 length: 15 amino acids. Per germline, CDR1 MDHEN and CDR2 SYDVKM. CDR3 sequence reads: CASSFSGTNTGELFF. CDR3 bases: TGTGCCAGCAGTTTCAGCGGGACGAACACCGGGGAGCTGTTTTTT.

The CDR3 protein is CASSQQQLAGHEQFF. The CDR3 nucleotides are TGTGCCAGCAGCCAGCAGCAACTAGCGGGACATGAGCAGTTCTTC. The chain has TRBV11-2 and TRBJ2-1, with TRBD2 identical over 10 bases. The trim removed 5 bases at V and 8 bases at J, leaving 9 bases unmatched. CDR1 is SGHAT, CDR2 FQNNGV, per germline. The CDR3 covers 15 residues.

This chain connects TRBV28 to TRBJ2-3; D may correspond to TRBD1 or TRBD2 (5 bases each). Trimming shortened V by 4 bases and J by 4 bases, and 12 bases separated the two germline ends. Germline CDR1 is MDHEN and CDR2 is SYDVKM. This CDR3 has 14 amino acids. The CDR3 DNA follows: TGTGCCAGCAGTTCTCCCTTGGGGGCAGATACGCAGTATTTT. As protein: CASSSPLGADTQYF.

V and J are TRBV18 and TRBJ2-7, with 8 nucleotides matching TRBD2. With V trimmed by 0 bases and J by 3 bases, 10 bases remained unmatched. This CDR3 comprises 17 residues. The germline CDR1 and CDR2 sequences are KGHSH and LQKENI. CDR3 in DNA: TGTGCCAGCTCACCACCGGGTCCAAGCGGGAGTCGCTACGAGCAGTACTTC. It yields the protein CASSPPGPSGSRYEQYF.

The CDR3, as DNA: TGTGCCAGCAGTACGACAGGGGGCAATCAGCCCCAGCATTTT. Protein: CASSTTGGNQPQHF. The chain links TRBV2 to TRBJ1-5, with 8 bases that match TRBD1. CDR1 is SNHLY and CDR2 is FYNNEI in the germline V gene. This CDR3 contains 14 residues. V gave up 5 bases and J gave up 2 bases; unmatched junction bases: 2.

This clone was recorded a few times. The chain couples TRBV5-4 to TRBJ2-5, with TRBD1 as a possible D gene (6 bases). The germline V gene encodes CDR1 SGHNT and CDR2 YYREEE (reference sequence). The V gene lost 2 bases and the J gene lost 5 bases, with 10 bases spanning the gap. CDR3 length equals 13 residues. Here the CDR3 DNA reads TGTGCCAGCAGCTTCCGGGACACGGAGACCCAGTACTTC. Translating it yields CASSFRDTETQYF.

This chain uses TRBV28 with TRBJ2-7; 10 bases are a match to TRBD1. The germline gives CDR1 MDHEN, CDR2 SYDVKM. With V trimmed by 3 bases and J by 2 bases, 1 base remained unmatched. The CDR3 runs 14 residues. This CDR3 reads CASSLGQGTYEQYF. The DNA of the CDR3 is TGTGCCAGCAGTTTGGGACAGGGGACCTACGAGCAGTACTTC.

This clone was counted a single time. The chain uses TRBV5-1 and TRBJ2-7, with 8 bases that match TRBD2. Trimming removed 2 bases from V and 2 bases from J; junction bases left unmatched: 15. Germline CDR1 is SGHRS and CDR2 is YFSETQ. This CDR3 has 18 residues. For the CDR3, the DNA is TGCGCCAGCAGCTTAGGTAGCGGGAAAGAGGCCTTCGCCTACGAGCAGTACTTC. It codes for CASSLGSGKEAFAYEQYF.

V usage is TRBV19 and J usage is TRBJ2-5; the D is unclear. Germline values: CDR1 LNHDA, CDR2 SQIVND (reference sequence). Trimming took 1 base from V and 5 from J, leaving 8 bases between them. This CDR3 is built from 13 residues. CDR3 sequence (DNA): TGTGCCAGTAGTATAGTTGTAGGGGAGACCCAGTACTTC. Its protein product is CASSIVVGETQYF.